The 20 T cell receptor beta chains in this list originate from one sample, sequenced in a study of blood T cell repertoires in COVID-19. The repertoire was sequenced with immunoSEQ multiplex PCR; TCRdb's copy has only in-frame clones and lacks some. The repertoire holds 90,000 to 150,000 clones, with over 60% as singletons. The sequenced material came from peripheral blood. The receptors come from a man between 65 and 79 years old with acute or convalescent COVID-19.

The chain uses TRBV13 and TRBJ2-1; 9 nucleotides match TRBD1. After removal of 4 bases from V and 0 bases from J, the junction contained 1 base not matched to a gene. CDR3 size: 15 residues. The germline V gene has CDR1 PRHDT and CDR2 FYEKMQ (reference sequence). In DNA form, the CDR3 reads TGTGCCAGCAGCTGGGGACAGGGCTCCTACAATGAGCAGTTCTTC. This translates into CASSWGQGSYNEQFF.

V usage is TRBV15 and J usage is TRBJ1-2, with TRBD1 matching over 9 bases. CDR3 length: 15 amino acids. The V gene end was trimmed by 0 bases and the J gene end by 4 bases; junction bases not matched to a gene: 3. Per the germline V gene, CDR1 is LNHNV and CDR2 is YYDKDF (reference sequence). The CDR3 DNA sequence: TGTGCCACCAGCAGAGATCCGACAGGGGGCTATGGCTACACCTTC. This translates into CATSRDPTGGYGYTF.

The gene calls are TRBV5-1 and TRBJ1-4; D may be TRBD1 (5 bases). CDR3 length: 14 residues. V lost 0 bases and J lost 8, with 11 bases in between. The germline V gene encodes CDR1 SGHRS and CDR2 YFSETQ. CDR3 sequence (DNA): TGCGCCAGCAGCTTGGATGGGGCCCCGGAAAAACTGTTTTTT. This codes for CASSLDGAPEKLFF.

This chain links TRBV6-2 or TRBV6-3 with TRBJ1-5; TRBD1 aligns across 7 bases. The CDR3 contains 15 residues. Germline loops: CDR1 MNHEY, CDR2 SVGEGT. V shed 5 bases and J 1 base; nucleotides not matched to a gene: 5. This CDR3 is CASSHRQGSNQPQHF. DNA of the CDR3: TGTGCCAGCAGTCATCGACAGGGAAGCAATCAGCCCCAGCATTTT.

The genes are TRBV6-2 or TRBV6-3 and TRBJ1-2; D is uncertain. V gave up 4 bases and J gave up 2 bases, with 11 bases separating them. The CDR3 runs to 14 residues. The V gene's germline CDR1 is MNHEY and CDR2 SVGEGT. The CDR3 DNA is TGTGCCAGCAGTTCCCCGTTCCTGAACTATGGCTACACCTTC. It translates to CASSSPFLNYGYTF.

In its sample, this clone was seen a few times. The V call is TRBV19, the J call TRBJ1-1; the match to TRBD1 covers 9 bases. Germline V lookup: CDR1 LNHDA, CDR2 SQIVND (reference sequence). The CDR3 runs 16 residues. V shed 2 bases, J shed 6 bases, and the junction held 10 bases outside the gene matches. The CDR3 sequence: CASSISRGTGPPEAFF. The DNA of the CDR3 is TGTGCCAGTAGTATATCGAGGGGGACAGGGCCGCCTGAAGCTTTCTTT.

V usage is TRBV7-9 and J usage is TRBJ1-1; the match to TRBD1 covers 8 bases. The CDR3 covers 14 residues. CDR1 and CDR2 (germline): SEHNR, FQNEAQ (reference sequence). Unmatched junction bases numbered 5, after V lost 4 bases and J lost 4 bases. The CDR3 spells CASSSGQGTTEAFF. The CDR3 nucleotides are TGTGCCAGCAGCTCTGGACAGGGCACCACTGAAGCTTTCTTT.

The chain joins TRBV27 to TRBJ2-2; 8 bases match TRBD1. The CDR3 is 13 amino acids. Germline V gene sequence: CDR1 MNHEY, CDR2 SMNVEV (reference sequence). With V trimmed by 8 bases and J by 6 bases, 5 bases remained unmatched. CDR3 DNA sequence: TGTGCCAGCTGCAGGGGGCGCGCCGGGGAGCTGTTTTTT. Translated: CASCRGRAGELFF.

This clone was observed a few times. The chain couples TRBV19 to TRBJ2-1; 10 bases map to TRBD2. V gave up 8 bases and J gave up 6 bases; unmatched junction bases: 13. Per the germline V gene, CDR1 is LNHDA and CDR2 is SQIVND (reference sequence). This CDR3 is built from 16 residues. CDR3 protein: CASLPASGGIGNEQFF. As DNA, the CDR3 is TGTGCCAGTCTCCCCGCTAGCGGGGGAATAGGCAATGAGCAGTTCTTC.

The rearrangement links TRBV7-2 to TRBJ2-5, with 14 bases identical to TRBD2. This CDR3 spans 16 amino acids. V trimming: 5 bases; J trimming: 7 bases; junction bases outside the gene matches: 9. Germline CDR1 reads SGHTA; CDR2 reads FQGNSA. The CDR3 protein is CASSPGLAGAGGTQYF. The CDR3 nucleotides read TGTGCCAGCAGCCCGGGACTAGCGGGGGCTGGGGGGACCCAGTACTTC.

This clone was observed once. The CDR3 coding sequence is TGTGCCAGCAGCTTGGTGGGGAGGAACACTGAAGCTTTCTTT. It codes for CASSLVGRNTEAFF. This chain connects TRBV5-6 to TRBJ1-1; D ambiguous. Germline loops: CDR1 SGHDT, CDR2 YYEEEE. This CDR3 has 14 amino acids. The V and J ends lost 0 bases and 1 base respectively, with 7 bases between them.

The rearrangement joins TRBV19 to TRBJ2-6, with TRBD1 matching 12 bases. The germline V gene has CDR1 LNHDA and CDR2 SQIVND (reference sequence). With 0 bases clipped from V and 4 bases from J, the junction kept 7 bases outside the gene matches. The CDR3 consists of 19 residues. The CDR3 spells CASSIDLVGQGAGANVLTF. CDR3 in DNA: TGTGCCAGTAGTATAGATCTGGTGGGACAGGGGGCCGGGGCCAACGTCCTGACTTTC.

The chain carries TRBV18 and TRBJ2-3; 7 bases map to TRBD2. This CDR3 is 16 amino acids long. The V gene end was trimmed by 4 bases and the J gene end by 0 bases; junction bases not matched to a gene: 7. Germline CDR1 and CDR2: KGHSH and LQKENI. CDR3 region: CASSLELAPSTDTQYF. CDR3 DNA: TGTGCCAGCTCACTTGAACTAGCGCCAAGCACAGATACGCAGTATTTT.

This clone has at least ten counts. The chain uses TRBV7-3 and TRBJ2-1; TRBD1 is a possible D gene (5 bases). CDR3 length: 16 amino acids. Trimming pared 1 base from V and 0 bases from J, leaving 10 bases between. Germline-derived CDR1 and CDR2 are SGHTA and FQGTGA. The CDR3 DNA follows: TGTGCCAGCAGCTTAATTCCAGACAGCTCCTACAATGAGCAGTTCTTC. Translated, it gives CASSLIPDSSYNEQFF.

This chain connects TRBV4-1 to TRBJ2-7; 7 nucleotides match TRBD1. Germline CDR1 is MGHRA and CDR2 is YSYEKL. The CDR3 covers 16 residues. V lost 0 bases to trimming and J lost 4 bases; unmatched junction nucleotides: 9. The CDR3 here is CASSQEFQGESYEQYF. Written as DNA, the CDR3 is TGCGCCAGCAGCCAAGAGTTTCAGGGGGAATCGTACGAGCAGTACTTC.

The genes are TRBV7-9 and TRBJ1-4; D call uncertain. Germline V CDR1 and CDR2: SEHNR, FQNEAQ (reference sequence). Trimming stripped 2 bases from V and 7 bases from J, with 5 bases between. This CDR3 region has 12 residues. The CDR3 coding sequence is TGTGCCAGCAGCTTACCCAGTGAAAAACTGTTTTTT. This encodes CASSLPSEKLFF.

This chain links TRBV18 with TRBJ2-4; 7 bases are a match to TRBD1. Germline values: CDR1 KGHSH, CDR2 LQKENI. The V and J ends lost 0 bases and 8 bases, in that order; junction bases with no gene match: 1. The CDR3 extends over 13 amino acids. CDR3 nucleotides: TGTGCCAGCTCACCACCCACAGGGGACATTCAGTACTTC. Its protein is CASSPPTGDIQYF.

This chain links TRBV7-8 with TRBJ1-3; 8 nucleotides line up with TRBD1. Germline assignment: CDR1 SGHVS and CDR2 FQNEAQ. With V trimmed by 5 bases and J by 8 bases, 11 bases remained unmatched. The CDR3 consists of 15 residues. CDR3: CASSPSTGQGYTIYF. For the CDR3, the DNA is TGTGCCAGCAGCCCTTCGACAGGACAGGGCTACACCATATATTTT.

In this sample, this clone turned up a few times. The chain uses TRBV7-2 and TRBJ2-1; TRBD2 matches 8 bases. CDR3 length: 15 amino acids. With 6 bases clipped from V and 2 bases from J, the junction kept 6 bases outside the gene matches. The V gene's germline CDR1 is SGHTA and CDR2 FQGNSA. This CDR3 is CASRPRGGTYNEQFF. CDR3 in DNA: TGTGCCAGCAGACCACGGGGGGGGACCTACAATGAGCAGTTCTTC.

The rearrangement uses TRBV2 and TRBJ1-2, with 8 bases matching TRBD1. Trimming took 6 bases from V and 3 from J; bases not matched to a gene: 9. From germline, CDR1 is SNHLY and CDR2 FYNNEI. The CDR3 contains 15 residues. CDR3 DNA: TGTGCCAGCAGCCTAGGACAGGGAGAATACTATGGCTACACCTTC. Translated, it gives CASSLGQGEYYGYTF.